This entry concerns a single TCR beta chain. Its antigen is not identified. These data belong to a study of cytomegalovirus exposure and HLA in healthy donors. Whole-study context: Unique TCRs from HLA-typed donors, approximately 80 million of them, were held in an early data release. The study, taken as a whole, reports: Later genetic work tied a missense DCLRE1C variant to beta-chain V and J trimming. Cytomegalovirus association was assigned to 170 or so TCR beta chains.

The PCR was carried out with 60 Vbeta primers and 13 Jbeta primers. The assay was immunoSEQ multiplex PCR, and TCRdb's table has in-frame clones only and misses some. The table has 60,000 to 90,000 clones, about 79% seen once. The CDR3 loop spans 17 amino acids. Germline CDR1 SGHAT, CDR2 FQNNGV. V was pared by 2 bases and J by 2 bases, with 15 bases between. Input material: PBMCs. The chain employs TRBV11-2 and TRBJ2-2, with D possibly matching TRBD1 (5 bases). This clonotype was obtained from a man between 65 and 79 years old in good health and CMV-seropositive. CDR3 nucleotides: TGTGCCAGCAGCTTAATGGCCTCGGACACAAACACCGGGGAGCTGTTTTTT. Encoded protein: CASSLMASDTNTGELFF.